Listed here are 13 T cell receptor beta chains from one sample, sequenced in a study of shared clonotypes between healthy human individuals (dated by TCRdb to 2020 to 2022). CD8 naive samples were obtained by positive selection for CCR7 among CD45RO-negative cells, yielding a CD45RA+CCR7+ population from which TemRA cells were excluded. The library came from the immunoSEQ multiplex PCR assay. The immuneACCESS repertoire file appears here via TCRdb, limited to in-frame rearrangements. These files lack a portion of the clones; in checked studies, under half of the deficit traces to unresolved V genes, and the cause of the others is not known. For this sample the table gives around 2,000,000 clones, of which approximately 94% were detected only once. The ten biggest clones cover 0.95% to 1.5% of the sample. The specimen was naive CD8+ T cells sorted from blood. The label giving this sample's cell subset or site can be read as: CD45RA+CCR7+. Receptors originate from a young man in good health.

The V and J genes are TRBV5-8 and TRBJ2-7, with D perhaps being TRBD1 or TRBD2 (5 bases each). Trimming took off 0 bases at V and 4 bases at J, with 11 bases between the two ends. Germline-derived CDR1 and CDR2 are SGHTS and YDEGEE. The CDR3 is 14 residues long. The CDR3 DNA follows: TGTGCCAGCAGCTTGGTGGGGGACGTTTACGAGCAGTACTTC. This sequence encodes CASSLVGDVYEQYF.

The chain couples TRBV27 to TRBJ1-2, with TRBD1 identical over 7 bases. The J segment lost 4 bases and the V segment lost 2 bases, leaving 7 bases of the junction unmatched. CDR3 size: 15 residues. Germline values: CDR1 MNHEY, CDR2 SMNVEV (reference sequence). The CDR3 reads CASSLNPRDSYGYTF. The CDR3 DNA sequence: TGTGCCAGCAGTTTAAACCCTCGGGACAGCTATGGCTACACCTTC.

This clone is a singleton in its sample. The sample contains more than one DNA sequence encoding this CDR3. This chain links TRBV18 with TRBJ2-7; maybe TRBD1 (5 bases). From germline, CDR1 is KGHSH and CDR2 LQKENI. The CDR3 is 13 amino acids. The ends were cut back, 0 bases at V and 3 bases at J, with 6 bases in the middle. This chain's CDR3 is CASSPPGHYEQYF. The DNA of the CDR3 is TGTGCCAGCTCACCACCGGGGCACTACGAGCAGTACTTC.

The chain is built from TRBV27 and TRBJ2-2; 8 bases align to TRBD1. The length of the CDR3 is 18 residues. Losses at the gene ends were 3 bases for V and 7 bases for J; bases not matched to a gene: 16. Germline CDR1 MNHEY, CDR2 SMNVEV (reference sequence). The CDR3 here is CASSLGAGGAFPGGELFF. The CDR3 DNA follows: TGTGCCAGCAGTTTGGGGGCAGGGGGCGCGTTTCCAGGCGGGGAGCTGTTTTTT.

The J gene is TRBJ2-7, the V gene TRBV14, with D uncertain. V was clipped by 1 base and J by 3 bases, with 10 bases between them. The germline V gene has CDR1 SGHDN and CDR2 FVKESK. The CDR3 length is 14 residues. The CDR3 here is CASSQGSVFYEQYF. The CDR3 DNA reads TGTGCCAGCAGCCAAGGCAGCGTATTCTACGAGCAGTACTTC.

J is TRBJ2-7 and V is TRBV28; TRBD1 aligns across 8 bases. V shed 6 bases and J 3 bases; nucleotides not matched to a gene: 22. Per germline, CDR1 MDHEN and CDR2 SYDVKM. This CDR3 spans 19 amino acids. CDR3 loop: CASSLPSLTGEEINYEQYF. The CDR3 DNA follows: TGTGCCAGCAGCCTACCATCCCTGACAGGGGAGGAAATAAACTACGAGCAGTACTTC.

The rearrangement links TRBV9 to TRBJ2-1, with a weak D call TRBD2 (6 bases). V was pared by 0 bases and J by 9 bases, with 13 bases between. Germline-derived CDR1 and CDR2 are SGDLS and YYNGEE. CDR3 length: 14 amino acids. DNA of the CDR3: TGTGCCAGCAGCGTAGTAGGAGGGTCTCGTGAGCAGTTCTTC. Translating gives CASSVVGGSREQFF.

Regarding this clone: Other DNA sequences in this specimen translate into the identical CDR3. The rearrangement joins TRBV5-6 to TRBJ2-5; D remains ambiguous. The CDR3 is made up of 13 amino acids. The V end was cut by 0 bases, the J end by 5 bases, with 8 bases between. Germline CDR1 SGHDT, CDR2 YYEEEE. CDR3 in amino acids: CASSLEITETQYF. CDR3 DNA: TGTGCCAGCAGCTTGGAGATTACCGAGACCCAGTACTTC.

The chain links TRBV6-5 to TRBJ1-1; tentative D call: TRBD1 (5 bases). Looked up from germline, CDR1 is MNHEY and CDR2 is SVGAGI. Trimming shortened V by 10 bases and J by 7 bases, and 13 bases separated the two germline ends. CDR3 length: 11 residues. CDR3 sequence reads: CATYEGIEAFF. DNA of the CDR3: TGTGCCACCTATGAGGGGATTGAAGCTTTCTTT.

The rearrangement links TRBV5-4 to TRBJ1-1; 8 bases line up with TRBD1. The germline gives CDR1 SGHNT, CDR2 YYREEE (reference sequence). The CDR3 has 15 amino acids. The trim removed 4 bases at V and 0 bases at J, leaving 5 bases unmatched. CDR3 bases: TGTGCCAGCAGCACCCGGACAGGGCTGAACACTGAAGCTTTCTTT. This encodes CASSTRTGLNTEAFF.

The chain combines TRBV7-2 with TRBJ2-5; D ambiguous. The CDR3 is 12 amino acids. The germline V gene encodes CDR1 SGHTA and CDR2 FQGNSA. With 1 base removed from V and 10 bases from J, the gap between germline ends came to 10 bases. As DNA, the CDR3 is TGTGCCAGCAGCTTAGAGGGCTGGGACCAGTACTTC. This encodes CASSLEGWDQYF.

This sequence joins TRBV6-5 and TRBJ2-7; TRBD1 aligns across 7 bases. The CDR3 loop spans 14 amino acids. Trimming removed 5 bases from V and 3 bases from J; junction bases left unmatched: 7. The V gene's germline CDR1 is MNHEY and CDR2 SVGAGI. This chain's CDR3 is CASSTHRGIYEQYF. As DNA, the CDR3 is TGTGCCAGCAGTACACACAGGGGCATCTACGAGCAGTACTTC.

This clone was counted once. The chain links TRBV7-8 to TRBJ2-7; 16 nucleotides match TRBD2. The CDR3 is 19 residues long. The V gene end was trimmed by 5 bases and the J gene end by 2 bases; junction bases not matched to a gene: 12. Per germline, CDR1 SGHVS and CDR2 FQNEAQ. The CDR3 here is CASSPVPGLAGGTPYEQYF. The CDR3 nucleotides read TGTGCCAGCAGCCCGGTCCCGGGACTAGCGGGAGGGACCCCCTACGAGCAGTACTTC.